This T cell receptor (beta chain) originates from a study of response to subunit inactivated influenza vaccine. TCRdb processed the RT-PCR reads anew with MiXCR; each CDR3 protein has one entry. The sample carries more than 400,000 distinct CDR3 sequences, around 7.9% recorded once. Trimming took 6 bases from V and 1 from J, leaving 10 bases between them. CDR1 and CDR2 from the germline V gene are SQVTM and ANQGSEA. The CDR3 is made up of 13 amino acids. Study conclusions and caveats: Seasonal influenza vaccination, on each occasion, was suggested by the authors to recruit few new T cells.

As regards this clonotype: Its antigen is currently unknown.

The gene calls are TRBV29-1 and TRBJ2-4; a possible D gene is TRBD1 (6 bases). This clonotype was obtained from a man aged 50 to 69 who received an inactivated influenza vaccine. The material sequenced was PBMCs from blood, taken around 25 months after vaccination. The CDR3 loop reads CSVEGEAKNIQYF. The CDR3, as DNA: TGCAGCGTCGAGGGGGAGGCCAAAAACATTCAGTACTTC.